This TCR beta chain was found in a study of cytomegalovirus exposure and HLA in healthy donors. The table came from immunoSEQ multiplex PCR; TCRdb's copy has only in-frame clones and leaves some out. The profile shows over 150,000 clones, roughly 86% of them singletons. Study-level points and caveats: High specificity and sensitivity for cytomegalovirus status were reported for the classifier. Among TCR beta chains, those listed as cytomegalovirus-associated numbered over 150. According to a later analysis, TCR clusters from the first cohort tended to co-occur in the roughly 110 validation repertoires.

As concerns this clone: What it recognizes is unknown.

This TCR was sampled from a man aged 18 to 35 in good health and CMV-seropositive. Specimen: PBMCs.

The CDR3 here is CASSDTGLVIGYTF. The CDR3 DNA reads TGTGCCAGTAGTGACACGGGACTTGTAATTGGCTACACCTTC. This rearrangement joins TRBV19 to TRBJ1-2; possibly TRBD1 for D (5 bases). The CDR3 runs to 14 residues. Germline V gene lookup returns CDR1 LNHDA and CDR2 SQIVND (reference sequence). V lost 5 bases and J lost 7, with 17 bases in between. Supplemented by reference TRBV19 and TRBJ1-2, the full variable domain reads DGGITQSPKYLFRKEGQNVTLSCEQNLNHDAMYWYRQDPGQGLRLIYYSQIVNDFQKGDIAEGYSVSREKKESFPLTVTSAQKNPTAFYLCASSDTGLVIGYTFGSGTRLTVV.